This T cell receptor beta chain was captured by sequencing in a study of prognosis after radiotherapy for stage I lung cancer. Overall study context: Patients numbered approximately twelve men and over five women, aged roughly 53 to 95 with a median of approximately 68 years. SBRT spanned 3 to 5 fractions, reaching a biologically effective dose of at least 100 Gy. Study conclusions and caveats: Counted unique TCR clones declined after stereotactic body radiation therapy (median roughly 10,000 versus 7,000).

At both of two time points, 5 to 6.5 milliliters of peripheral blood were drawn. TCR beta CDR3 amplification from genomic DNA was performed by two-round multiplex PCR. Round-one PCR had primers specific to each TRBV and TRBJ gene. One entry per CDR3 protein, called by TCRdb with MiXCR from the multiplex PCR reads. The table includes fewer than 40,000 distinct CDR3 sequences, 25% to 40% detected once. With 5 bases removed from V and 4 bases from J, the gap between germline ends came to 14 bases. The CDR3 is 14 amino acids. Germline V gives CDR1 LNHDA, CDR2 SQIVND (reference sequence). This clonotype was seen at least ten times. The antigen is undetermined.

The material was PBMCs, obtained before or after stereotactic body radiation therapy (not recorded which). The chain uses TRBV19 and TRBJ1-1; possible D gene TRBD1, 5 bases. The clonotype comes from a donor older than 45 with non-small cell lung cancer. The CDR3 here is CASSPQTVSTEAFF. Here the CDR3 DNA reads TGTGCCAGTAGTCCTCAGACAGTCAGCACTGAAGCTTTCTTT.